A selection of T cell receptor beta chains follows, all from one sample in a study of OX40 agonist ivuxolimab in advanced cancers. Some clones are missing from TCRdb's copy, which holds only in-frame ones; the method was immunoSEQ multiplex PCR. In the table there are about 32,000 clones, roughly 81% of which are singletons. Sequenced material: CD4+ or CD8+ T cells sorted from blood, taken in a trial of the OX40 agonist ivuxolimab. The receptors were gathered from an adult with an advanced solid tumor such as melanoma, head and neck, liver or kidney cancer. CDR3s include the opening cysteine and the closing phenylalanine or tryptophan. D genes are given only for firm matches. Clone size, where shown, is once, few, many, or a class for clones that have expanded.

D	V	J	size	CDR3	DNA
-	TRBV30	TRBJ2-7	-	CAWSPAGAGITYEQYF	TGTGCCTGGAGTCCTGCCGGCGCAGGCATCACCTACGAGCAGTACTTC
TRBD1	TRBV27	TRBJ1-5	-	CASSLRQGGQPQHF	TGTGCCAGCAGTCTCCGACAGGGTGGTCAGCCCCAGCATTTT
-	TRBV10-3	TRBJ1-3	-	CAISPGFSPGNTIYF	TGTGCCATCTCCCCAGGATTCAGCCCTGGAAACACCATATATTTT
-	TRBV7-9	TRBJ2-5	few	CASSFNGETQYF	TGTGCCAGCAGCTTTAACGGCGAGACCCAGTACTTC
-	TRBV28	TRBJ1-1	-	CASSLRTNTEAFF	TGTGCCAGCAGTTTACGTACGAACACTGAAGCTTTCTTT
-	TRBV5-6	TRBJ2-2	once	CASSLWGRWDTTGELFF	TGTGCCAGCAGCTTGTGGGGACGATGGGACACCACCGGGGAGCTGTTTTTT
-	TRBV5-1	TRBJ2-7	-	CASSLEHEQYF	TGCGCCAGCAGCTTGGAACACGAGCAGTACTTC
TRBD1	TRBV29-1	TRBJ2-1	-	CSVRDRYNEQFF	TGCAGCGTACGGGACAGATACAATGAGCAGTTCTTC
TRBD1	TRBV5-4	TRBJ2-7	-	CASSLIGTGVNEQYF	TGTGCCAGCAGCTTGATCGGGACAGGGGTTAACGAGCAGTACTTC
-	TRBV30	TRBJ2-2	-	CAWKQTTGELFF	TGTGCCTGGAAACAGACCACCGGGGAGCTGTTTTTT
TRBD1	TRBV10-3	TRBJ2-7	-	CAISERQGADEQYF	TGTGCCATCAGTGAGAGGCAGGGGGCTGACGAGCAGTACTTC
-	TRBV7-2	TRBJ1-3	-	CASSLSGGTGNTIYF	TGTGCCAGCAGCTTAAGTGGGGGGACGGGAAACACCATATATTTT
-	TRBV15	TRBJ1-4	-	CATSRDPDTEKLFF	TGTGCCACCAGCAGAGATCCGGACACTGAAAAACTGTTTTTT
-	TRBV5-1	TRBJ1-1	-	CASSLGSSNTEAFF	TGCGCCAGCAGCTTGGGCAGTTCGAACACTGAAGCTTTCTTT
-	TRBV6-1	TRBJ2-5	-	CASSEARGSQETQYF	TGTGCCAGCAGTGAAGCGAGGGGATCCCAAGAGACCCAGTACTTC
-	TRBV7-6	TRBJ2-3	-	CASSARQAGTDTQYF	TGTGCCAGCAGCGCGAGACAGGCTGGCACAGATACGCAGTATTTT
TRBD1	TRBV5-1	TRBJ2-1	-	CASSLGGQGAGEQFF	TGCGCCAGCAGCTTGGGCGGTCAGGGGGCAGGGGAGCAGTTCTTC
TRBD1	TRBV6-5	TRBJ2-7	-	CASSAGTAAYEQYF	TGTGCCAGCAGTGCCGGGACAGCTGCCTACGAGCAGTACTTC
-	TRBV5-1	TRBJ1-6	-	CASSSQYNSPLHF	TGCGCCAGCAGCTCGCAGTATAATTCACCCCTCCACTTT
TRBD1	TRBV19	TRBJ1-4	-	CASKLDRAIGGEKLFF	TGTGCCAGTAAACTAGACAGGGCGATTGGAGGTGAAAAACTATTTTTT
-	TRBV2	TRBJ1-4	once	CASFAEGGATNEKLFF	TGTGCCAGCTTCGCGGAGGGAGGAGCAACTAATGAAAAACTGTTTTTT
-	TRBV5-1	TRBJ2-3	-	CASSSGDSTDTQYF	TGCGCCAGCAGCTCAGGTGACAGCACAGATACGCAGTATTTT
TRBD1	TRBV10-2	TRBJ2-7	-	CASRQGQGGYEQYF	TGCGCCAGCAGACAGGGACAGGGAGGCTACGAGCAGTACTTC
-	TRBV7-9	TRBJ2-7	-	CASSLEGPSEQYF	TGTGCCAGCAGCTTAGAGGGCCCGAGCGAGCAGTACTTC
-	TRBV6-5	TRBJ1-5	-	CASSRTIKNQPQHF	TGTGCCAGCAGTCGGACGATCAAAAATCAGCCCCAGCATTTT
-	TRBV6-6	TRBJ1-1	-	CASSYPHDSKNTEAFF	TGTGCCAGCAGTTACCCCCACGACAGCAAGAACACTGAAGCTTTCTTT
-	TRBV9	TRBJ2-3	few	CASSVLDSRPDTQYF	TGTGCCAGCAGCGTCTTGGACTCGAGGCCAGATACGCAGTATTTT
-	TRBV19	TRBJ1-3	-	CASSLQSTGNTIYF	TGTGCCAGTAGTCTACAATCGACAGGAAACACCATATATTTT
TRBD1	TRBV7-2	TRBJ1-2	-	CASSTYEGAKVGYTF	TGTGCCAGCAGCACGTATGAGGGGGCGAAAGTTGGCTACACCTTC
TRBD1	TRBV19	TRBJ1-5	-	CASSWTGNSNQPQHF	TGTGCCAGTAGTTGGACAGGGAATAGCAATCAGCCCCAGCATTTT
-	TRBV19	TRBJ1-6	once	CASSTGQTYNSPLHF	TGTGCCAGTAGTACCGGACAGACCTATAATTCACCCCTCCACTTT
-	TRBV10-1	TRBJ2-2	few	CASSPGQFTGELFF	TGCGCCAGCAGCCCCGGACAGTTCACCGGGGAGCTGTTTTTT
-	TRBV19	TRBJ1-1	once	CASSIGTGWTEAFF	TGTGCCAGTAGTATAGGCACAGGGTGGACTGAAGCTTTCTTT
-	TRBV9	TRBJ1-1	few	CASSAAGTGNTEAFF	TGTGCCAGCAGCGCCGCCGGGACGGGGAACACTGAAGCTTTCTTT
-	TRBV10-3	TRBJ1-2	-	CAILEGGESNYGYTF	TGTGCCATCTTGGAGGGGGGGGAGTCTAACTATGGCTACACCTTC